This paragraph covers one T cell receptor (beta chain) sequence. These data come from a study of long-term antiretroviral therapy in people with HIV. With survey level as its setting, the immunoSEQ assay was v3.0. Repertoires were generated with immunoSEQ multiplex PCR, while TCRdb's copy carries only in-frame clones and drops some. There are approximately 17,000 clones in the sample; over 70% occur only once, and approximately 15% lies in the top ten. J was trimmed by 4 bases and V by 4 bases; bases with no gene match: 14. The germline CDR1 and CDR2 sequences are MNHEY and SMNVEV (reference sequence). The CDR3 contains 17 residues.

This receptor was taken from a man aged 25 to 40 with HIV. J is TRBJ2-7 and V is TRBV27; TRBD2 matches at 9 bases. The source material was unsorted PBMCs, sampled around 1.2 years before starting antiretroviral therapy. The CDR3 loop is CASSYQSPGSGRYEQYF. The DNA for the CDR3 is TGTGCCAGCAGTTATCAATCCCCGGGTAGCGGGAGATACGAGCAGTACTTC.